Below, 27 T cell receptor beta chains from the same sample are listed, as sequenced in a study of blood T cell repertoires in COVID-19. Clones were read by immunoSEQ multiplex PCR, and TCRdb kept only the in-frame ones, dropping some. Altogether some 120,000 clones are present, roughly 69% being singletons, with the ten largest covering over 2%. Sequencing used peripheral blood. These receptors were taken from a woman between 65 and 79 years old with acute or convalescent COVID-19.

The rearrangement joins TRBV9 to TRBJ2-2; a weak D match, TRBD1 (5 bases). V was shortened by 0 bases and J by 6 bases, with 12 bases between the two germline ends. This CDR3 contains 15 residues. The germline V gene has CDR1 SGDLS and CDR2 YYNGEE. The CDR3 loop is CASSVVHEGAGELFF. CDR3 in DNA: TGTGCCAGCAGCGTAGTCCACGAAGGGGCCGGGGAGCTGTTTTTT.

The chain joins TRBV2 to TRBJ1-4; D is perhaps TRBD1 (6 bases). The CDR3 runs to 15 residues. Per the germline V gene, CDR1 is SNHLY and CDR2 is FYNNEI. Trimming took 5 bases from V and 0 from J, leaving 10 bases between them. DNA of the CDR3: TGTGCCAGCAGTATCTCAGGGGCAACTAATGAAAAACTGTTTTTT. Its protein product is CASSISGATNEKLFF.

This clone was seen a few times. The chain links TRBV6-1 to TRBJ2-2; possibly TRBD2 for D (6 bases). This CDR3 has 14 amino acids. V lost 2 bases, J lost 5 bases, and 9 bases lay in between. Germline lookup yields CDR1 MNHNS and CDR2 SASEGT. The CDR3 reads CASSERRETGELFF. The CDR3 nucleotides are TGTGCCAGCAGTGAACGTCGGGAGACCGGGGAGCTGTTTTTT.

This sequence joins TRBV28 and TRBJ1-1, with 8 bases lining up with TRBD1. Losses at the gene ends were 6 bases for V and 5 bases for J; bases not matched to a gene: 14. Looked up from germline, CDR1 is MDHEN and CDR2 is SYDVKM. This CDR3 has 16 amino acids. This CDR3 reads CASRTSAGGGTTEAFF. The CDR3 DNA reads TGTGCCAGCAGAACGTCCGCAGGGGGCGGAACGACTGAAGCTTTCTTT.

This clone has just a few counts. The J gene is TRBJ1-2, the V gene TRBV11-2, with TRBD1 as a possible D gene (6 bases). The germline V gene encodes CDR1 SGHAT and CDR2 FQNNGV. This CDR3 has 12 residues. The ends were cut back, 5 bases at V and 5 bases at J, with 9 bases in the middle. CDR3 residues: CASSNRVYGYTF. The CDR3 region has the DNA TGTGCCAGCAGCAACAGGGTTTATGGCTACACCTTC.

The rearrangement links TRBV4-3 to TRBJ1-1; maybe TRBD1 (5 bases). The CDR3 extends over 17 amino acids. Germline CDR1 and CDR2: LGHNA and YSLEER. V dropped 0 bases and J dropped 2 bases, with 16 bases sitting between them. The CDR3, as DNA: TGCGCCAGCAGCCAAGACCCACCTGGGGGAGGAAACACTGAAGCTTTCTTT. Amino acid sequence: CASSQDPPGGGNTEAFF.

This clone was seen ten or more times. The gene calls are TRBV18 and TRBJ2-7, with D perhaps matching TRBD2 (6 bases). The V end lost 3 bases, the J end lost 7 bases, and 13 bases lay between the germline ends. This CDR3 has 13 amino acids. Germline-derived CDR1 and CDR2 are KGHSH and LQKENI. The CDR3: CASSPSDGSEQYF. The DNA for the CDR3 is TGTGCCAGCTCACCCTCCGACGGGAGTGAGCAGTACTTC.

This clone occurred a few times. The gene calls are TRBV19 and TRBJ2-1, with 12 positions matching TRBD2. This CDR3 is built from 14 residues. V lost 5 bases, J lost 7 bases, and 3 bases stayed unmatched. Germline assignment: CDR1 LNHDA and CDR2 SQIVND (reference sequence). CDR3 in amino acids: CASSPTSGGNEQFF. The CDR3 DNA is TGTGCCAGTAGTCCCACTAGCGGGGGGAATGAGCAGTTCTTC.

The V call is TRBV7-2, the J call TRBJ2-3, with D maybe TRBD2 (5 bases). The CDR3 runs to 13 residues. Trimming took 5 bases from V and 8 from J, leaving 14 bases between them. CDR1 and CDR2 (germline): SGHTA, FQGNSA. Here the CDR3 reads CASSLPLGSTQYF. CDR3 bases: TGTGCCAGCAGCCTGCCACTTGGGAGTACGCAGTATTTT. The full variable domain, in which reference TRBV7-2 and TRBJ2-3 provide the parts outside the CDR3, is GAGVSQSPSNKVTEKGKDVELRCDPISGHTALYWYRQSLGQGLEFLIYFQGNSAPDKSGLPSDRFSAERTGGSVSTLTIQRTQQEDSAVYLCASSLPLGSTQYFGPGTRLTVL.

This clone was counted between two and nine times. Within the sample, other DNA sequences also encode this same CDR3. This rearrangement joins TRBV24-1 to TRBJ2-3; 10 nucleotides line up with TRBD2. CDR1 KGHDR and CDR2 SFDVKD come from the germline V gene. Trimming cost V 3 bases and J 4 bases; bases outside gene matches: 0. The CDR3 extends over 14 amino acids. The DNA for the CDR3 is TGTGCCACCAGTGATAGCGGGGGGGCAGATACGCAGTATTTT. Amino acids: CATSDSGGADTQYF.

V usage is TRBV7-3 and J usage is TRBJ1-1; 7 nucleotides match TRBD1. This CDR3 comprises 13 residues. V shed 5 bases and J 5 bases; nucleotides not matched to a gene: 5. CDR1 is SGHTA, CDR2 FQGTGA, per germline. CDR3 DNA: TGTGCCAGCAGCACCCAACAGGGGACTGAAGCTTTCTTT. Translated: CASSTQQGTEAFF.

The chain joins TRBV5-1 to TRBJ2-2; maybe TRBD2 (7 bases). The length of the CDR3 is 16 residues. Between the trimmed V and J ends, which lost 0 bases and 0 bases, there was a span of 9 bases. Germline V CDR1 and CDR2: SGHRS, YFSETQ. The CDR3 region has the DNA TGCGCCAGCAGCTTGGCGGGGGGCTCGAACACCGGGGAGCTGTTTTTT. This gives the protein CASSLAGGSNTGELFF.

The V call is TRBV7-2, the J call TRBJ1-4; 9 nucleotides agree with TRBD1. This CDR3 region has 14 residues. Losses at the gene ends were 1 base for V and 7 bases for J; bases not matched to a gene: 1. The germline gives CDR1 SGHTA, CDR2 FQGNSA. In DNA, the CDR3 is TGTGCCAGCAGCTTAGGGACAGGGGCTGAAAAACTGTTTTTT. Its protein product is CASSLGTGAEKLFF.

V is TRBV5-1 and J is TRBJ2-2; 7 bases map to TRBD1. The CDR3 has 15 residues. Per the germline V gene, CDR1 is SGHRS and CDR2 is YFSETQ. The V gene end was trimmed by 0 bases and the J gene end by 6 bases; junction bases not matched to a gene: 5. CDR3 loop: CASSLEQGHAGELFF. The CDR3 nucleotides are TGCGCCAGCAGCTTGGAACAGGGGCACGCCGGGGAGCTGTTTTTT. Using reference TRBV5-1 and TRBJ2-2 for the parts outside the CDR3, the full variable domain is KAGVTQTPRYLIKTRGQQVTLSCSPISGHRSVSWYQQTPGQGLQFLFEYFSETQRNKGNFPGRFSGRQFSNSRSEMNVSTLELGDSALYLCASSLEQGHAGELFFGEGSRLTVL.

This clone was counted at least ten times. The rearrangement links TRBV24-1 to TRBJ2-2; possibly TRBD1 for D (6 bases). The germline V gene encodes CDR1 KGHDR and CDR2 SFDVKD. This CDR3 comprises 13 residues. The V end lost 8 bases, the J end lost 5 bases, and 11 bases lay between the germline ends. The CDR3 loop is CATTDSITGELFF. CDR3 sequence (DNA): TGTGCCACCACGGACAGTATTACCGGGGAGCTGTTTTTT.

The chain combines TRBV10-1 with TRBJ2-5; no clear D gene. The CDR3 covers 13 residues. Trimming took off 7 bases at V and 2 bases at J, with 11 bases between the two ends. CDR1 is WNHNN, CDR2 SYGVQD, per germline (reference sequence). CDR3 amino acids: CASKLALQETQYF. The CDR3 nucleotides read TGCGCCAGCAAGTTAGCCTTACAAGAGACCCAGTACTTC.

This clone was counted a few times. The chain employs TRBV19 and TRBJ2-1; D possibly corresponds to TRBD2 (6 bases). The CDR3 has 17 amino acids. Germline values: CDR1 LNHDA, CDR2 SQIVND (reference sequence). With 7 bases removed from V and 5 bases from J, the gap between germline ends came to 24 bases. CDR3 bases: TGTGCCAGTAAATCTGTGACGGGAGAAGGGAACGACAATGAGCAGTTCTTC. Translation: CASKSVTGEGNDNEQFF.

This clone was detected many times. The chain has TRBV15 and TRBJ1-2, with D tentatively TRBD1 (6 bases). The CDR3 is 14 amino acids. Germline loops: CDR1 LNHNV, CDR2 YYDKDF (reference sequence). V dropped 1 base and J dropped 5 bases, with 11 bases sitting between them. Here the CDR3 reads CATSRGRTEYGYTF. DNA for the CDR3: TGTGCCACCAGCAGAGGTAGGACAGAATATGGCTACACCTTC.

This clone was detected many times. V gene TRBV5-1 combines with J gene TRBJ2-1; 7 bases line up with TRBD2. V dropped 4 bases and J dropped 4; count of bases not matched to a gene: 8. The CDR3 is made up of 15 amino acids. Germline loops: CDR1 SGHRS, CDR2 YFSETQ. This CDR3 is CASSQSGAEYNEQFF. DNA for the CDR3: TGCGCCAGCAGCCAGAGCGGGGCCGAATACAATGAGCAGTTCTTC.

The CDR3 spells CASGLMGSPLHF. The CDR3, as DNA: TGTGCCAGCGGGCTGATGGGTTCACCCCTCCACTTT. The rearrangement joins TRBV28 to TRBJ1-6; D is unresolved. CDR3 length equals 12 residues. CDR1 and CDR2 from the germline V gene are MDHEN and SYDVKM. Trimming stripped 8 bases from V and 9 bases from J, with 11 bases between.

The chain uses TRBV5-5 and TRBJ1-5; D is uncertain. CDR1 and CDR2 from the germline V gene are SGHKS and YYEKEE (reference sequence). Trimming took 0 bases from V and 4 from J, leaving 11 bases between them. The CDR3 length is 15 residues. The CDR3 DNA is TGTGCCAGCAGCTTGGGCCCTCAGTGGAATCAGCCCCAGCATTTT. This codes for CASSLGPQWNQPQHF.

The chain links TRBV6-5 to TRBJ1-1; no clear D gene. CDR1 is MNHEY, CDR2 SVGAGI, per germline. The CDR3 is made up of 13 amino acids. V lost 5 bases to trimming and J lost 4 bases, with 11 bases between them. The chain's CDR3 is CASSTSIGTEAFF. CDR3 coding DNA: TGTGCCAGCAGTACCTCAATCGGCACTGAAGCTTTCTTT.

The chain recombines TRBV27 with TRBJ1-4, with a tentative D call TRBD1 (6 bases). Between the trimmed V and J ends, which lost 5 bases and 0 bases, there was a span of 13 bases. Germline lookup yields CDR1 MNHEY and CDR2 SMNVEV (reference sequence). The CDR3 has 16 amino acids. Here the CDR3 reads CASSHGRGATNEKLFF. The CDR3 DNA reads as TGTGCCAGCAGTCACGGGAGGGGGGCAACTAATGAAAAACTGTTTTTT. The full variable domain, in which reference TRBV27 and TRBJ1-4 provide the parts outside the CDR3, is EAQVTQNPRYLITVTGKKLTVTCSQNMNHEYMSWYRQDPGLGLRQIYYSMNVEVTDKGDVPEGYKVSRKEKRNFPLILESPSPNQTSLYFCASSHGRGATNEKLFFGSGTQLSVL.

The chain uses TRBV7-3 and TRBJ2-1; D uncertain. The germline V gene encodes CDR1 SGHTA and CDR2 FQGTGA. V was pared by 4 bases and J by 6 bases, with 7 bases between. The CDR3 contains 12 residues. CDR3 loop: CASSSDSNEQFF. In nucleotides, the CDR3 is TGTGCCAGCAGCTCCGACTCCAATGAGCAGTTCTTC.

This chain joins TRBV23-1 and TRBJ2-7; 16 bases are shared with TRBD2. TRBV23-1 is classed as an ORF, of uncertain function. After removal of 7 bases from V and 0 bases from J, the junction contained 12 bases not matched to a gene. The CDR3 loop spans 19 amino acids. The CDR3, as DNA: TGCGCCAGCAACCCCCCCGGGGGACTAGCGGGAGGGAACTCCTACGAGCAGTACTTC. This gives the protein CASNPPGGLAGGNSYEQYF.

V is TRBV28 and J is TRBJ2-7; 15 bases match TRBD2. This CDR3 region has 19 residues. V gave up 4 bases and J gave up 0 bases; unmatched junction bases: 10. Germline assignment: CDR1 MDHEN and CDR2 SYDVKM. The CDR3 coding sequence is TGTGCCAGCAGTTCCCGGACTAGCGGGAGGGTAGGAGACTCCTACGAGCAGTACTTC. It is translated as CASSSRTSGRVGDSYEQYF.

The V and J genes are TRBV15 and TRBJ1-3; D gene uncertain. Germline CDR1 is LNHNV and CDR2 is YYDKDF (reference sequence). The V gene lost 3 bases and the J gene lost 0 bases, with 15 bases spanning the gap. The CDR3 runs to 17 residues. The CDR3 region is CATSSPSETPSGNTIYF. CDR3 coding DNA: TGTGCCACCAGCAGCCCATCCGAGACACCCTCTGGAAACACCATATATTTT.